This TCR beta chain emerged from a study of cytomegalovirus exposure and HLA in healthy donors. Study overall: A subsequent analysis stated that the roughly 130 validation repertoires were run on the same platform as the roughly 670 first-cohort repertoires.

Produced via immunoSEQ multiplex PCR; TCRdb's table is partial and in-frame only. The sample lists hundreds of thousands of clones, 86% occurring once. The CDR3 covers 15 residues. The germline CDR1 and CDR2 sequences are MDHEN and SYDVKM. Between the trimmed V and J ends, which lost 5 bases and 4 bases, there was a span of 15 bases. The TCR originated in a woman between 18 and 30 years old in good health and CMV-seronegative. The chain joins TRBV28 to TRBJ1-3; D is unclear. Sequencing input: PBMCs. In nucleotides, the CDR3 is TGTGCCAGCAGTCGCCTCAACAGTGGAGGAAACACCATATATTTT. It codes for CASSRLNSGGNTIYF.